One and the same sample provided the 20 T cell receptor beta chains below, sequenced in a study of PD-L1 blockade in urothelial cancer. Time point in this sample: pretreatment peripheral blood. TCRdb's copy holds only in-frame clones and misses some; the assay was immunoSEQ multiplex PCR. The sample consists of some 120,000 clones, about 81% of them appearing once. Sequenced material: PBMCs, taken around atezolizumab (anti-PD-L1) treatment. These receptors were taken from a man aged 50 to 60 with urothelial cancer.

The CDR3 loop reads CASNSYEQYF. The CDR3 bases are TGTGCCAGCAATAGCTACGAGCAGTACTTC. V usage is TRBV6-1 and J usage is TRBJ2-7; D unclear. The CDR3 is 10 residues long. V was trimmed by 7 bases and J by 3 bases, leaving 4 bases between them. The germline V gene encodes CDR1 MNHNS and CDR2 SASEGT.

This sequence joins TRBV5-1 and TRBJ2-2; TRBD2 might be the D (5 bases). Trimming pared 0 bases from V and 5 bases from J, leaving 11 bases between. The CDR3 length is 15 residues. Germline-derived CDR1 and CDR2 are SGHRS and YFSETQ. The DNA for the CDR3 is TGCGCCAGCAGCTTGGCGGGGTTAGCGACCGGGGAGCTGTTTTTT. Its translation: CASSLAGLATGELFF. The variable domain in full, completed from reference TRBV5-1 and TRBJ2-2, reads KAGVTQTPRYLIKTRGQQVTLSCSPISGHRSVSWYQQTPGQGLQFLFEYFSETQRNKGNFPGRFSGRQFSNSRSEMNVSTLELGDSALYLCASSLAGLATGELFFGEGSRLTVL.

The chain links TRBV2 to TRBJ2-7; 12 bases map to TRBD1. Germline-derived CDR1 and CDR2 are SNHLY and FYNNEI. After removal of 6 bases from V and 3 bases from J, the junction contained 3 bases not matched to a gene. The CDR3 loop spans 14 amino acids. The CDR3 DNA follows: TGTGCCAGCAGAGGGACAGGGGGCGGCTACGAGCAGTACTTC. Translated, it gives CASRGTGGGYEQYF.

The V call is TRBV5-1, the J call TRBJ1-1, with D uncertain. CDR1 is SGHRS and CDR2 is YFSETQ in the germline V gene. The CDR3 extends over 14 amino acids. Trimming removed 4 bases from V and 4 bases from J, with 14 bases in between. CDR3 sequence: CASSTEFRGTEAFF. CDR3 coding DNA: TGCGCCAGCAGCACCGAGTTCCGGGGCACTGAAGCTTTCTTT.

The J gene is TRBJ2-7, the V gene TRBV30, with TRBD2 matching over 11 bases. Trimming cost V 3 bases and J 3 bases; bases outside gene matches: 10. This CDR3 has 16 residues. Germline V gene sequence: CDR1 GTSNPN, CDR2 SVGIG (reference sequence). The CDR3: CAWSLTSGLADYEQYF. CDR3 nucleotide sequence: TGTGCCTGGAGCCTAACCTCGGGACTAGCGGACTACGAGCAGTACTTC.

V usage is TRBV28 and J usage is TRBJ1-4; TRBD1 agrees at 8 bases. This CDR3 comprises 14 residues. V lost 6 bases and J lost 6; bases outside the gene matches: 6. From germline, CDR1 is MDHEN and CDR2 SYDVKM. CDR3 in amino acids: CASRNRGSDEKLFF. The CDR3 nucleotides read TGTGCCAGCAGGAACAGGGGGTCCGATGAAAAACTGTTTTTT.

This chain links TRBV28 with TRBJ1-1; D gene ambiguous. CDR3 length: 17 residues. V lost 5 bases and J lost 0, with 19 bases in between. CDR1 and CDR2 from the germline V gene are MDHEN and SYDVKM. This CDR3 is CASSPLIRSQMNTEAFF. CDR3 DNA: TGTGCCAGCAGTCCCCTGATTCGTTCTCAGATGAACACTGAAGCTTTCTTT.

The chain carries TRBV7-9 and TRBJ2-1; 7 bases are shared with TRBD2. V lost 2 bases, J lost 5 bases, and 6 bases stayed unmatched. This CDR3 comprises 15 residues. Germline CDR1 SEHNR, CDR2 FQNEAQ (reference sequence). The CDR3 region is CASSLTQAGDNEQFF. The CDR3 DNA sequence: TGTGCCAGCAGCTTAACTCAGGCGGGAGACAATGAGCAGTTCTTC.

The chain employs TRBV6-4 and TRBJ2-5, with 7 bases matching TRBD2. The CDR3 loop spans 15 amino acids. With 5 bases clipped from V and 1 base from J, the junction kept 7 bases outside the gene matches. The germline CDR1 and CDR2 sequences are MRHNA and SNTAGT. The CDR3, as DNA: TGTGCCAGCAGTCCCAGCGGGGCAACCCAAGAGACCCAGTACTTC. Protein product: CASSPSGATQETQYF.

The genes are TRBV6-6 and TRBJ1-2; D is possibly TRBD1 (6 bases). Germline CDR1 is MNHNY and CDR2 is SVGAGI (reference sequence). The V end was cut by 6 bases, the J end by 6 bases, with 17 bases between. This CDR3 comprises 14 residues. This chain's CDR3 is CASRPPDRLDGYTF. The DNA for the CDR3 is TGTGCCAGCAGACCTCCAGACAGGCTGGATGGCTACACCTTC.

This chain joins TRBV9 and TRBJ2-1; 14 bases map to TRBD2. CDR1 and CDR2 from the germline V gene are SGDLS and YYNGEE. The CDR3 is made up of 18 amino acids. V shed 3 bases and J 0 bases; nucleotides not matched to a gene: 5. CDR3 amino acids: CASSGYGTSGSSYNEQFF. CDR3 DNA sequence: TGTGCCAGCAGCGGATACGGGACTAGCGGGAGCTCCTACAATGAGCAGTTCTTC.

This clone was detected a few times. This chain uses TRBV11-3 with TRBJ2-3; D possibly corresponds to TRBD2 (5 bases). V gave up 4 bases and J gave up 6 bases, with 8 bases separating them. The CDR3 totals 12 residues. Per the germline V gene, CDR1 is SGHNT and CDR2 is YENEEA. CDR3 sequence: CASSSERDTQYF. The CDR3 DNA is TGTGCCAGCAGCTCCGAGCGGGATACGCAGTATTTT.

The gene calls are TRBV7-2 and TRBJ2-1; D may be TRBD2 (6 bases). CDR3 length equals 15 residues. CDR1 is SGHTA and CDR2 is FQGNSA in the germline V gene. Trimming removed 5 bases from V and 4 bases from J, with 15 bases in between. CDR3 nucleotides: TGTGCCAGCAGCCCCCGACTAGAGTGGTACAATGAGCAGTTCTTC. It encodes CASSPRLEWYNEQFF. The complete variable domain, with remaining parts taken from reference TRBV7-2 and TRBJ2-1, reads GAGVSQSPSNKVTEKGKDVELRCDPISGHTALYWYRQSLGQGLEFLIYFQGNSAPDKSGLPSDRFSAERTGGSVSTLTIQRTQQEDSAVYLCASSPRLEWYNEQFFGPGTRLTVL.

The rearrangement uses TRBV30 and TRBJ2-5, with 8 nucleotides matching TRBD2. The CDR3 totals 14 residues. The germline CDR1 and CDR2 sequences are GTSNPN and SVGIG (reference sequence). V lost 3 bases, J lost 1 base, and 4 bases stayed unmatched. CDR3 residues: CAWRPSGPQETQYF. CDR3 sequence (DNA): TGTGCCTGGAGACCTAGCGGGCCCCAAGAGACCCAGTACTTC.

The chain carries TRBV19 and TRBJ2-7; 9 positions match TRBD2. Trimming removed 4 bases from V and 4 bases from J; junction bases left unmatched: 8. Germline V gives CDR1 LNHDA, CDR2 SQIVND (reference sequence). The length of the CDR3 is 15 residues. In nucleotides, the CDR3 is TGTGCCAGTAGTAAAAAGACTAGCGGAGGATACGAGCAGTACTTC. This codes for CASSKKTSGGYEQYF.

This chain uses TRBV28 with TRBJ2-5; perhaps TRBD1 as D (5 bases). CDR1 and CDR2 (germline): MDHEN, SYDVKM. This CDR3 region has 15 residues. Trimming removed 4 bases at V and 1 base at J, with 13 bases between. This CDR3 reads CASSSRQLLQETQYF. In nucleotides, the CDR3 is TGTGCCAGCAGTTCCCGACAGCTCCTCCAAGAGACCCAGTACTTC.

The chain carries TRBV5-5 and TRBJ1-5, with D unresolved. The CDR3 contains 13 residues. V was pared by 0 bases and J by 5 bases, with 6 bases between. Germline values: CDR1 SGHKS, CDR2 YYEKEE (reference sequence). The CDR3 reads CASSLGDYQPQHF. Written as DNA, the CDR3 is TGTGCCAGCAGCTTGGGAGACTATCAGCCCCAGCATTTT.

This chain connects TRBV6-5 to TRBJ2-7; D unclear. V dropped 8 bases and J dropped 1 base, with 9 bases sitting between them. CDR1 MNHEY and CDR2 SVGAGI come from the germline V gene. CDR3 size: 12 residues. The CDR3 is CASRGTSYEQYF. The CDR3 DNA is TGTGCCAGCCGCGGAACGTCCTACGAGCAGTACTTC.

CDR3 DNA: TGTGCCAGCAGTTCCCGACAGGGGCGTTCCTACGAGCAGTACTTC. Amino acid sequence: CASSSRQGRSYEQYF. The V call is TRBV7-6, the J call TRBJ2-7; TRBD1 aligns across 8 bases. V lost 6 bases to trimming and J lost 1 base; unmatched junction nucleotides: 8. The germline V gene has CDR1 SGHVS and CDR2 FNYEAQ. This CDR3 contains 15 residues.

The CDR3 is CASRMGARDRGYTF. DNA for the CDR3: TGTGCCAGCAGGATGGGAGCCCGAGATCGTGGCTACACCTTC. The gene calls are TRBV2 and TRBJ1-2; D is undetermined. This CDR3 is 14 amino acids long. CDR1 and CDR2 (germline): SNHLY, FYNNEI. Between the trimmed V and J ends, which lost 6 bases and 7 bases, there was a span of 18 bases.